The 30 T cell receptor beta chains given below trace back to one sample, sequenced in a study of OX40 agonist ivuxolimab in advanced cancers. This table comes from immunoSEQ multiplex PCR, and its TCRdb copy is limited to in-frame clones, with some not included. This table holds tens of thousands of clones, roughly nine tenths found once. Sequencing used CD4+ or CD8+ T cells sorted from blood, obtained in a trial of the OX40 agonist ivuxolimab. The receptors here all came from an adult with an advanced solid tumor such as melanoma, head and neck, liver or kidney cancer.

This clone appeared once. The chain links TRBV4-1 to TRBJ2-3; D call uncertain. The germline V gene encodes CDR1 MGHRA and CDR2 YSYEKL. Trimming stripped 1 base from V and 0 bases from J, with 5 bases between. The CDR3 is made up of 14 amino acids. This CDR3 is CASSQGSSTDTQYF. The CDR3 nucleotides read TGCGCCAGCAGCCAAGGCTCGAGCACAGATACGCAGTATTTT.

The chain joins TRBV2 to TRBJ2-5; 10 bases are a match to TRBD2. This CDR3 spans 14 amino acids. The germline gives CDR1 SNHLY, CDR2 FYNNEI. The V gene end was trimmed by 6 bases and the J gene end by 5 bases; junction bases not matched to a gene: 6. The CDR3 sequence: CASSERGLAETQYF. In DNA form, the CDR3 reads TGTGCCAGCAGCGAACGGGGACTAGCGGAGACCCAGTACTTC.

This sequence joins TRBV2 and TRBJ2-5; 12 nucleotides match TRBD2. V dropped 5 bases and J dropped 7; count of bases not matched to a gene: 5. The CDR3 contains 14 residues. Germline values: CDR1 SNHLY, CDR2 FYNNEI. CDR3 amino acids: CASSPPGLAGTQYF. DNA of the CDR3: TGTGCCAGCAGTCCACCGGGACTAGCGGGGACCCAGTACTTC.

The V and J genes are TRBV6-6 and TRBJ2-7; TRBD1 aligns across 8 bases. Germline CDR1 MNHNY, CDR2 SVGAGI (reference sequence). V shed 7 bases and J 3 bases; nucleotides not matched to a gene: 8. This CDR3 contains 14 residues. CDR3 nucleotide sequence: TGTGCCAGCACCACCCGAGGGACAGGCTACGAGCAGTACTTC. Residues: CASTTRGTGYEQYF.

This clone has more than one count but fewer than ten. The chain has TRBV11-1 and TRBJ2-5; D is possibly TRBD1 or TRBD2 (5 bases each). The germline V and J ends were trimmed by 5 bases and 1 base, with 11 bases remaining between them. In germline, CDR1 is SGHAT, CDR2 FQDESV (reference sequence). This CDR3 has 14 amino acids. Written as DNA, the CDR3 is TGTGCCAGCAGCGCCGGGGCAGCCCAAGAGACCCAGTACTTC. Translating gives CASSAGAAQETQYF.

This chain connects TRBV5-1 to TRBJ2-2; a weak D match, TRBD1 (5 bases). Germline-derived CDR1 and CDR2 are SGHRS and YFSETQ. Trimming removed 2 bases at V and 4 bases at J, with 15 bases between. The length of the CDR3 is 16 residues. CDR3 sequence reads: CASSFGQYRSTGELFF. CDR3 nucleotide sequence: TGCGCCAGCAGCTTTGGGCAGTACAGGTCCACCGGGGAGCTGTTTTTT.

V and J are TRBV6-4 and TRBJ2-3, with D perhaps TRBD1 or TRBD2 (5 bases each). With 6 bases removed from V and 8 bases from J, the gap between germline ends came to 21 bases. CDR1 MRHNA and CDR2 SNTAGT come from the germline V gene. The CDR3 consists of 15 residues. The CDR3 nucleotides are TGTGCCAGCAGCGCCGACAGTGGAGGCGTCGGTACGCAGTATTTT. This encodes CASSADSGGVGTQYF.

This sequence joins TRBV5-1 and TRBJ2-3; tentative D call: TRBD2 (5 bases). The CDR3 extends over 15 amino acids. Trimming cost V 0 bases and J 0 bases, with 8 bases left between them. The germline CDR1 and CDR2 sequences are SGHRS and YFSETQ. CDR3 amino acids: CASSLDGVSTDTQYF. In DNA, the CDR3 is TGCGCCAGCAGCTTGGACGGGGTTAGCACAGATACGCAGTATTTT.

The chain carries TRBV27 and TRBJ2-2, with D maybe TRBD1 (5 bases). The germline V gene encodes CDR1 MNHEY and CDR2 SMNVEV (reference sequence). The V end was cut by 3 bases, the J end by 4 bases, with 21 bases between. The CDR3 length is 18 residues. The CDR3 DNA reads as TGTGCCAGCAGTTTGGAGCGCGCAGGCAGGGTAGGCACCGGGGAGCTGTTTTTT. Translation gives CASSLERAGRVGTGELFF.

The chain joins TRBV30 to TRBJ2-7; D might be TRBD1 or TRBD2, each matching 6 bases. This CDR3 spans 14 amino acids. The V end lost 1 base, the J end lost 2 bases, and 12 bases lay between the germline ends. Germline V gene data show CDR1 as GTSNPN and CDR2 as SVGIG (reference sequence). In DNA, the CDR3 is TGTGCCTGGAGTGGACTAGGGGGGCCCTACGAGCAGTACTTC. It specifies CAWSGLGGPYEQYF. Filled out from reference TRBV30 and TRBJ2-7, the complete variable domain reads SQTIHQWPATLVQPVGSPLSLECTVEGTSNPNLYWYRQAAGRGLQLLFYSVGIGQISSEVPQNLSASRPQDRQFILSSKKLLLSDSGFYLCAWSGLGGPYEQYFGPGTRLTVT.

The V gene is TRBV9, the J gene TRBJ1-4, with no clear D. Germline lookup yields CDR1 SGDLS and CDR2 YYNGEE. Between the trimmed V and J ends, which lost 0 bases and 0 bases, there was a span of 9 bases. The CDR3 totals 16 residues. DNA for the CDR3: TGTGCCAGCAGCGTAGGGGTCAGTGCAACTAATGAAAAACTGTTTTTT. As protein: CASSVGVSATNEKLFF.

This clone was seen a few times. J is TRBJ2-7 and V is TRBV28, with 12 nucleotides matching TRBD1. From germline, CDR1 is MDHEN and CDR2 SYDVKM. With V trimmed by 4 bases and J by 6 bases, 7 bases remained unmatched. The length of the CDR3 is 15 residues. The CDR3 DNA reads as TGTGCCAGCAGTTCCCCGGGACAGGGGGCGATCGAGCAGTACTTC. This codes for CASSSPGQGAIEQYF.

This sequence joins TRBV4-1 and TRBJ2-2; TRBD2 is a possible D gene (5 bases). CDR3 length equals 17 residues. The germline V gene encodes CDR1 MGHRA and CDR2 YSYEKL. Deletions cut 4 bases from V and 0 bases from J, with 15 bases between. CDR3 residues: CASSLRASPANTGELFF. The CDR3 coding sequence is TGCGCCAGCAGCCTTCGGGCTAGCCCCGCGAACACCGGGGAGCTGTTTTTT.

The chain has TRBV6-6 and TRBJ2-5; 9 bases fit TRBD2. The germline gives CDR1 MNHNY, CDR2 SVGAGI (reference sequence). This CDR3 region has 16 residues. V trimming: 5 bases; J trimming: 5 bases; junction bases outside the gene matches: 12. CDR3 coding DNA: TGTGCCAGCAGTCCCCGGGGCGGGGGGGCTAGGGAGACCCAGTACTTC. It is translated as CASSPRGGGARETQYF.

The CDR3 nucleotides are TGTGCCAGCATTCGGACAGGGGGCGTCTACGAGCAGTACTTC. Encoded protein: CASIRTGGVYEQYF. The V gene is TRBV6-5, the J gene TRBJ2-7; 11 nucleotides agree with TRBD1. Unmatched junction bases numbered 5, after V lost 7 bases and J lost 3 bases. In germline, CDR1 is MNHEY, CDR2 SVGAGI. The CDR3 is 14 residues long.

The chain joins TRBV29-1 to TRBJ1-2, with D maybe TRBD1 (5 bases). The length of the CDR3 is 12 residues. CDR1 is SQVTM, CDR2 ANQGSEA, per germline. V shed 7 bases and J shed 8 bases, with 17 bases lying between them. CDR3 residues: CSAQEGLNGYTF. The CDR3, as DNA: TGCAGCGCACAGGAGGGTTTGAACGGCTACACCTTC.

This clone showed up just once. The chain combines TRBV21-1 with TRBJ2-1; the table gives TRBD1 as D, unverified against the DNA. TRBV21-1 is assigned pseudogene status. The CDR3 totals 17 residues. The CDR3 DNA follows: TGTGCCAGCACCCGGGACAGGGGTCCTACGACCGACAATGAGCAGTTCTTC. Its protein product is CASTRDRGPTTDNEQFF.

Only one count was recorded for this clone. The chain combines TRBV18 with TRBJ1-2, with D uncertain. Germline V gene sequence: CDR1 KGHSH, CDR2 LQKENI. There are 13 residues in the CDR3. V was trimmed by 5 bases and J by 5 bases, leaving 12 bases between them. In DNA form, the CDR3 reads TGTGCCAGCTCAGGGCAGCCGGGGTATGGCTACACCTTC. Residues: CASSGQPGYGYTF. Full variable domain (remainder filled in from reference TRBV18 and TRBJ1-2): NAGVMQNPRHLVRRRGQEARLRCSPMKGHSHVYWYRQLPEEGLKFMVYLQKENIIDESGMPKERFSAEFPKEGPSILRIQQVVRGDSAAYFCASSGQPGYGYTFGSGTRLTVV.

The chain has TRBV27 and TRBJ2-1; D possibly uses TRBD1 or TRBD2 (7 bases each). The CDR3 runs to 15 residues. Germline-derived CDR1 and CDR2 are MNHEY and SMNVEV (reference sequence). V was shortened by 6 bases and J by 1 base, with 13 bases between the two germline ends. CDR3 DNA sequence: TGTGCCAGCAGGATGCAGGGGGGGTCCTACAATGAGCAGTTCTTC. It translates to CASRMQGGSYNEQFF.

The rearrangement links TRBV2 to TRBJ1-1; D not certain. Trimming took off 4 bases at V and 4 bases at J, with 10 bases between the two ends. Per germline, CDR1 SNHLY and CDR2 FYNNEI. The CDR3 loop spans 13 amino acids. The CDR3 protein is CASSGVSRTEAFF. The CDR3 DNA sequence: TGTGCCAGCAGTGGGGTCAGCCGCACTGAAGCTTTCTTT.

The J gene is TRBJ2-5, the V gene TRBV19, with a weak D call TRBD1 (5 bases). In germline, CDR1 is LNHDA, CDR2 SQIVND (reference sequence). There are 13 residues in the CDR3. V lost 0 bases to trimming and J lost 5 bases, with 7 bases between them. CDR3 in amino acids: CASSIDRGETQYF. CDR3 DNA sequence: TGTGCCAGTAGTATAGATAGGGGTGAGACCCAGTACTTC.

This clone was detected only a few times. V and J are TRBV10-2 and TRBJ1-1, with D possibly TRBD1 on 5 matching bases. V was pared by 4 bases and J by 10 bases, with 19 bases between. CDR3 length equals 14 residues. Looked up from germline, CDR1 is WSHSY and CDR2 is SAAADI. The CDR3 region is CASSVGAARGGAFF. The CDR3 DNA is TGCGCCAGCAGTGTCGGGGCAGCCCGTGGGGGAGCTTTCTTT.

The gene calls are TRBV27 and TRBJ1-3; D not certain. Germline V gene sequence: CDR1 MNHEY, CDR2 SMNVEV (reference sequence). Trimming left V 3 bases short and J 0 bases short, with 9 bases between. The CDR3 is made up of 15 amino acids. This CDR3 reads CASSFTASSGNTIYF. As DNA, the CDR3 is TGTGCCAGCAGTTTTACAGCCAGCTCTGGAAACACCATATATTTT.

This clone has more than one count but fewer than ten. The V and J genes are TRBV10-2 and TRBJ2-5, with 7 bases lining up with TRBD1. With 8 bases clipped from V and 1 base from J, the junction kept 4 bases outside the gene matches. The CDR3 totals 13 residues. From germline, CDR1 is WSHSY and CDR2 SAAADI. The CDR3 sequence is CASRTGSQETQYF. CDR3 nucleotides: TGCGCCAGCCGGACAGGATCCCAAGAGACCCAGTACTTC.

The chain couples TRBV19 to TRBJ2-5, with TRBD1 as a possible D gene (6 bases). Trimming stripped 3 bases from V and 2 bases from J, with 10 bases between. The CDR3 consists of 14 residues. Germline V gene lookup returns CDR1 LNHDA and CDR2 SQIVND (reference sequence). The CDR3 spells CASSIDRRQETQYF. CDR3 bases: TGTGCCAGTAGTATCGACAGGCGTCAAGAGACCCAGTACTTC.

The chain combines TRBV25-1 with TRBJ2-3; maybe TRBD2 (6 bases). Trimming removed 6 bases at V and 3 bases at J, with 19 bases between. Germline values: CDR1 MGHDK, CDR2 SYGVNS. The CDR3 runs to 16 residues. In DNA, the CDR3 is TGTGCCAGCAGCCGTCGGACTACCAGACTGACAGATACGCAGTATTTT. It encodes CASSRRTTRLTDTQYF.

This chain joins TRBV6-1 and TRBJ1-2, with D perhaps TRBD1 (6 bases). V lost 5 bases and J 2 bases, leaving 12 bases between the germline ends. The CDR3 loop spans 14 amino acids. Germline V CDR1 and CDR2: MNHNS, SASEGT. The CDR3 bases are TGTGCCAGCAGTATGCGACAGGAGAACTATGGCTACACCTTC. Translated: CASSMRQENYGYTF.

The rearrangement uses TRBV5-4 and TRBJ1-3; D not certain. This CDR3 has 14 amino acids. CDR1 and CDR2 (germline): SGHNT, YYREEE (reference sequence). V lost 2 bases and J 8 bases, leaving 14 bases between the germline ends. The CDR3 sequence is CASSFTGRIDTIYF. The CDR3 DNA is TGTGCCAGCAGCTTTACGGGGAGGATTGACACCATATATTTT.

V and J are TRBV4-2 and TRBJ2-5; D call uncertain. Germline V gene data show CDR1 as LGHNA and CDR2 as YNFKEQ. The CDR3 totals 13 residues. Trimming cost V 5 bases and J 5 bases, with 12 bases left between them. The CDR3 sequence: CASSLAAFETQYF. CDR3 sequence (DNA): TGTGCCAGCAGCTTAGCAGCTTTCGAGACCCAGTACTTC.

The chain has TRBV19 and TRBJ1-1; 8 bases map to TRBD1. The germline gives CDR1 LNHDA, CDR2 SQIVND (reference sequence). This CDR3 region has 16 residues. The V gene end was trimmed by 4 bases and the J gene end by 6 bases; junction bases not matched to a gene: 13. CDR3 amino acids: CASSTVRTGYFAEAFF. DNA for the CDR3: TGTGCCAGTAGTACCGTACGGACAGGGTATTTCGCTGAAGCTTTCTTT. Drawing the rest from reference TRBV19 and TRBJ1-1, the complete variable domain is DGGITQSPKYLFRKEGQNVTLSCEQNLNHDAMYWYRQDPGQGLRLIYYSQIVNDFQKGDIAEGYSVSREKKESFPLTVTSAQKNPTAFYLCASSTVRTGYFAEAFFGQGTRLTVV.